This T cell receptor beta chain derives from a study of shared clonotypes between healthy human individuals. Note on this clone: A read error may produce the germline difference seen at one junction end.

The germline gives CDR1 MNHNY, CDR2 SVGAGI (reference sequence). CDR3 length equals 16 residues. Once extracted for a subset, genomic DNA was divided evenly among several immunoSEQ plates. Unsorted PBMCs provided DNA that was sequenced on ten immunoSEQ deep assay plates. Profiling relied on immunoSEQ multiplex PCR, and the TCRdb table lists in-frame clones only, not all of them. The profile shows around 510,000 clones, 70% to 80% of them singletons. This TCR came from a woman in her thirties or forties in good health. Some clones in this sample may be carry-over from other donors' samples. The sample consisted of PBMCs. The genes are TRBV6-6 and TRBJ1-3; TRBD1 is a possible D gene (6 bases). The CDR3 here is CASSSQTGYSGNTIYF. The CDR3 region has the DNA TGTGCCAGCAGTTCTCAGACAGGCTACTCTGGAAACACCATATACTTT.